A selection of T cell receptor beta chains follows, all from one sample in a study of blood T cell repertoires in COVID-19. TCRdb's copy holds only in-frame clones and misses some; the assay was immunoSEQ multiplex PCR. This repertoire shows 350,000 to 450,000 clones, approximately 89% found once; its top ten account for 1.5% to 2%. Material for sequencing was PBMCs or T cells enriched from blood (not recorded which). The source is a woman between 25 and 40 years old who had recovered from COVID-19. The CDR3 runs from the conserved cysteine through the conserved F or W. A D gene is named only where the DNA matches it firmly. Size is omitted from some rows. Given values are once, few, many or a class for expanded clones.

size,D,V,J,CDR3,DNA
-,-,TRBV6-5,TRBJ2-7,CASNSGSGEQYF,TGTGCCAGCAATTCGGGTAGTGGCGAGCAGTACTTC
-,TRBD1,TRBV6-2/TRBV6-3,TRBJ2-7,CASSATGGEQYF,TGTGCCAGCAGTGCGACAGGGGGCGAGCAGTACTTC
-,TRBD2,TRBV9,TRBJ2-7,CASSVSGVNEQYF,TGTGCCAGCAGCGTGAGCGGGGTGAACGAGCAGTACTTC
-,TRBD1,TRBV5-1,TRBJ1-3,CASSSDRGTSGNTIYF,TGCGCCAGCAGCTCGGACAGGGGGACCTCTGGAAACACCATATATTTT
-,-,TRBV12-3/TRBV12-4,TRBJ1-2,CASSLTANYGYTF,TGTGCCAGCAGCCTGACAGCTAACTATGGCTACACCTTC
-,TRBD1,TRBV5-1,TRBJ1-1,CASSWGQKNTEAFF,TGCGCCAGCAGCTGGGGACAGAAGAACACTGAAGCTTTCTTT
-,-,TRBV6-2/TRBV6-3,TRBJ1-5,CASSRTGGSNQPQHF,TGTGCCAGCAGTCGAACGGGGGGGAGCAATCAGCCCCAGCATTTT
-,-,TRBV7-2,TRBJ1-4,CASSLLRGQGTNEKLFF,TGTGCCAGCAGCTTATTGCGGGGGCAGGGGACTAATGAAAAACTGTTTTTT
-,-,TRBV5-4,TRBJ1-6,CASSLARGVYNSPLHF,TGTGCCAGCAGCTTGGCCAGGGGCGTCTATAATTCACCCCTCCACTTT
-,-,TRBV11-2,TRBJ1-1,CASSLDLVNQAGAFF,TGTGCCAGCAGCTTAGATCTAGTAAATCAAGCGGGAGCTTTCTTT
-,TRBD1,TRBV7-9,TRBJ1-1,CASSSGGTGNTEAFF,TGTGCCAGCAGCTCTGGAGGGACAGGAAACACTGAAGCTTTCTTT
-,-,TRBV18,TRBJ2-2,CASSPQGPGNTGELFF,TGTGCCAGCTCACCGCAAGGGCCGGGAAACACCGGGGAGCTGTTTTTT
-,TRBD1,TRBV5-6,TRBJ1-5,CASSFGTGVQPQHF,TGTGCCAGCAGCTTTGGGACAGGGGTTCAGCCCCAGCATTTT
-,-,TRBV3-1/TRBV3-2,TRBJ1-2,CASSQARPYGYTF,TGTGCCAGCAGCCAAGCCAGGCCCTATGGCTACACCTTC
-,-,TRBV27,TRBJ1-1,CASSPEGRGSTEAFF,TGTGCCAGCAGTCCGGAAGGGAGAGGGAGCACTGAAGCTTTCTTT
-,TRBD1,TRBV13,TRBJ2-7,CASSPGTGSSYEQYF,TGTGCCAGCAGCCCGGGGACAGGGAGCTCCTACGAGCAGTACTTC
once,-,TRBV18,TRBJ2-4,CASSPAQGRGNIQYF,TGTGCCAGCTCACCGGCTCAGGGGCGAGGAAACATTCAGTACTTC
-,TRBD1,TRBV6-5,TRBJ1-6,CASSRDRGGSPLHF,TGTGCCAGCAGCCGCGACAGGGGTGGTTCACCCCTCCACTTT
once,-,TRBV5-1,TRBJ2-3,CASSAQGSTFLDTQYF,TGCGCCAGCAGCGCCCAGGGTTCGACCTTCCTGGATACGCAGTATTTT
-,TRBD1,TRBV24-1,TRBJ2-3,CATSGDPGDRGADTQYF,TGTGCCACCAGTGGGGATCCCGGCGACAGGGGTGCAGATACGCAGTATTTT
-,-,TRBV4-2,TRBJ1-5,CASSQDRASNQPQHF,TGTGCCAGCAGCCAAGACAGGGCAAGCAATCAGCCCCAGCATTTT
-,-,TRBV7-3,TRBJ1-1,CASSRGGGLSEAFF,TGTGCCAGCAGCCGCGGGGGGGGCTTGTCTGAAGCTTTCTTT
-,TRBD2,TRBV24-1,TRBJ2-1,CATSPGGLAGDEQFF,TGTGCCACCAGCCCGGGTGGCCTCGCGGGGGATGAGCAGTTCTTC
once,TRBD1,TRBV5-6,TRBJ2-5,CASSRDRGWETQYF,TGTGCCAGCAGCAGGGACAGGGGATGGGAGACCCAGTACTTC
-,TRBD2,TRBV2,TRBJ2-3,CASRPGAGRGGDTDTQYF,TGTGCCAGCAGGCCCGGGGCTGGTCGGGGGGGCGACACAGATACGCAGTATTTT
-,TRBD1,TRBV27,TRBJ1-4,CASSITGDEKLFF,TGTGCCAGCAGTATAACAGGGGATGAAAAACTGTTTTTT
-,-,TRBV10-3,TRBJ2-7,CAISRPGGKSYEQYF,TGTGCCATCAGCCGGCCGGGGGGCAAATCCTACGAGCAGTACTTC
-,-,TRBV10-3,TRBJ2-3,CAIRGTLSTSTDTQYF,TGTGCCATCAGGGGGACACTTTCAACTAGCACAGATACGCAGTATTTT
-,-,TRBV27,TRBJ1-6,CASSLNTVYNSPLHF,TGTGCCAGCAGTTTAAACACAGTTTATAATTCACCCCTCCACTTT
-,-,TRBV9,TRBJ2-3,CASSAGHDTQYF,TGTGCCAGCAGCGCCGGACACGATACGCAGTATTTT
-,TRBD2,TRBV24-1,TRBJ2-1,CATSDPSGGDNEQFF,TGTGCCACCAGTGATCCTAGCGGGGGGGACAATGAGCAGTTCTTC
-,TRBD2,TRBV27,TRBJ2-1,CASRPGLATTFNYNEQFF,TGTGCCAGCAGACCGGGACTAGCGACCACCTTCAACTACAATGAGCAGTTCTTC
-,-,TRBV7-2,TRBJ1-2,CASSGRAQAGYTF,TGTGCCAGCTCCGGGAGGGCGCAGGCTGGCTACACCTTC
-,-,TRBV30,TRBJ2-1,CAWSVRTDGEQFF,TGTGCCTGGAGTGTACGGACTGATGGGGAGCAGTTCTTC
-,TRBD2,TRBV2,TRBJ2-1,CATRGGVYEQFF,TGTGCCACCCGGGGAGGGGTCTATGAGCAGTTCTTC
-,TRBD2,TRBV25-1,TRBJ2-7,CASWGAGVGGEQYF,TGTGCCAGCTGGGGTGCGGGGGTCGGCGGCGAGCAGTACTTC
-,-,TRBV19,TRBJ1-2,CASSTTEAWRPGVANYGYTF,TGTGCCAGTAGTACCACCGAAGCGTGGCGGCCGGGAGTCGCTAACTATGGCTACACCTTC
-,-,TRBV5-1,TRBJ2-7,CASSLAGANYEQYF,TGCGCCAGCAGCTTGGCTGGGGCCAACTACGAGCAGTACTTC
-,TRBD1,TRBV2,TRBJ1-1,CASSRQGGDTEAFF,TGTGCCAGCAGTAGACAGGGGGGCGACACTGAAGCTTTCTTT
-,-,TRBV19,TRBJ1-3,CASRDSSGNTIYF,TGTGCCAGTAGAGACAGTTCTGGAAACACCATATATTTT
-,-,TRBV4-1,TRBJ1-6,CASSQDRGGSPLHF,TGCGCCAGCAGCCAAGATAGGGGCGGTTCACCCCTCCACTTT
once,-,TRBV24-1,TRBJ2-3,CATSAERSDTQYF,TGTGCCACCAGTGCCGAGCGATCAGATACGCAGTATTTT
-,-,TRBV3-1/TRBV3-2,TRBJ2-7,CASSQDYGGSYEQYF,TGTGCCAGCAGCCAAGATTACGGGGGATCCTACGAGCAGTACTTC
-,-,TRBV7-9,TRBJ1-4,CASSSPQRTNEKLFF,TGTGCCAGCAGCTCGCCGCAGCGGACTAATGAAAAACTGTTTTTT